The clone carrying this T cell receptor (beta chain) turned up a few times. The ends lost 7 bases at V and 6 bases at J; junction bases unmatched: 4. This CDR3 has 13 amino acids. The germline gives CDR1 LNHDA, CDR2 SQIVND (reference sequence). Under the authors' procedure: The assay estimated nucleated cells by amplifying reference gene primers. Clones were read by immunoSEQ multiplex PCR, and TCRdb kept only the in-frame ones, dropping some. That table supplies the V and J calls and clone size; D and trimming were determined from the DNA. The sample holds about 110,000 clones; around 78% are singletons and the top ten take 18%. The data originate from a study of blood T cell repertoires in COVID-19. Study details: Material from acute and convalescent COVID-19 was sourced from the United States, Italy and Spain.

The sample comprised peripheral blood. This clonotype was sampled from a woman in her fifties or sixties with acute or convalescent COVID-19. This chain uses TRBV19 with TRBJ1-4; 8 bases are a match to TRBD1. The CDR3 region is CASNPGGDEKLFF. CDR3 DNA sequence: TGTGCCAGTAACCCAGGGGGCGATGAAAAACTGTTTTTT. Drawing the rest from reference TRBV19 and TRBJ1-4, the complete variable domain is DGGITQSPKYLFRKEGQNVTLSCEQNLNHDAMYWYRQDPGQGLRLIYYSQIVNDFQKGDIAEGYSVSREKKESFPLTVTSAQKNPTAFYLCASNPGGDEKLFFGSGTQLSVL.